A single T cell receptor beta chain is shown here with its context. Its matching antigen is unknown. The source of the sample is a study of human T cells and chemical hapten exposure. On the study more broadly: Mainly, slight library volume differences in the pool made TCR yields vary. Study observations and caveats: Compared with pre-sensitization or healthy control sets, expanded TCRs clustered more.

CDR1 and CDR2 (germline): SGHTA, FQGTGA. Deletions cut 6 bases from V and 5 bases from J, with 13 bases between. The CDR3 is 14 residues long. Time point here: patch test 2, 6 weeks after DPC sensitization. Treatment indicated: therapeutic diphenylcyclopropenone sensitization with weekly scalp DPC. Each CDR3 protein gets one entry after TCRdb re-called the RACE reads with MiXCR. The table records just over 350,000 distinct CDR3 sequences, over 6% of them present only once. The input for sequencing was whole blood, taken in connection with sensitization to the hapten diphenylcyclopropenone (DPC). This receptor was taken from a woman under 30 with alopecia areata. Some clones in this sample may be carry-over from other donors' samples. V usage is TRBV7-3 and J usage is TRBJ2-2; possibly TRBD1 for D (5 bases). The CDR3 is CASRPSRDTGELFF. As DNA, the CDR3 is TGTGCCAGCAGACCCTCCAGGGATACCGGGGAGCTGTTTTTT.